These 31 T cell receptor beta chains came from one sample sequenced in a study of OX40 agonist ivuxolimab in advanced cancers. Profiling relied on immunoSEQ multiplex PCR, and the TCRdb table lists in-frame clones only, not all of them. The sample lists around 67,000 clones; 80% were seen once. Material: CD4+ or CD8+ T cells sorted from blood, obtained in a trial of the OX40 agonist ivuxolimab. Receptor source: an adult with an advanced solid tumor such as melanoma, head and neck, liver or kidney cancer.

The chain links TRBV6-5 to TRBJ1-5; D not resolved. The V gene lost 6 bases and the J gene lost 2 bases, with 14 bases spanning the gap. CDR3 size: 15 residues. Germline CDR1 and CDR2: MNHEY and SVGAGI. This CDR3 is CASSRLAGGNQPQHF. CDR3 sequence (DNA): TGTGCCAGCAGCCGACTCGCAGGAGGCAATCAGCCCCAGCATTTT.

This clone was recorded once. This rearrangement joins TRBV6-5 to TRBJ2-7; 7 bases agree with TRBD2. CDR1 MNHEY and CDR2 SVGAGI come from the germline V gene. This CDR3 comprises 15 residues. After removal of 2 bases from V and 4 bases from J, the junction contained 8 bases not matched to a gene. The CDR3 region has the DNA TGTGCCAGCAGTTACGCTGCGGGAGAGGGATACGAGCAGTACTTC. Its translation is CASSYAAGEGYEQYF.

The chain combines TRBV9 with TRBJ1-1, with a weak D call TRBD1 (5 bases). V shed 2 bases and J shed 5 bases, with 10 bases lying between them. The CDR3 totals 13 residues. Germline V gene lookup returns CDR1 SGDLS and CDR2 YYNGEE. Here the CDR3 reads CASSVAGRTEAFF. The CDR3 DNA follows: TGTGCCAGCAGCGTGGCAGGGCGGACTGAAGCTTTCTTT.

This clone was found a few times. The chain combines TRBV5-1 with TRBJ2-1; 8 nucleotides align to TRBD2. This CDR3 is built from 13 residues. Germline V gene sequence: CDR1 SGHRS, CDR2 YFSETQ. Germline trimming cut 2 bases from V and 14 bases from J; bases unmatched to any gene: 9. This CDR3 is CASSFTSGTKEFF. Here the CDR3 DNA reads TGCGCCAGCAGCTTCACTAGCGGTACAAAGGAGTTCTTC.

The chain carries TRBV11-2 and TRBJ2-2; D is perhaps TRBD1 or TRBD2 (5 bases each). CDR1 and CDR2 from the germline V gene are SGHAT and FQNNGV. There are 12 residues in the CDR3. The V gene lost 6 bases and the J gene lost 7 bases, with 9 bases spanning the gap. The CDR3 DNA sequence: TGTGCCAGCAGGGGGGTCGACGGGGAGCTGTTTTTT. This translates into CASRGVDGELFF.

This clone was observed at least ten times. The V and J genes are TRBV10-3 and TRBJ1-4; D ambiguous. This CDR3 comprises 13 residues. V was trimmed by 2 bases and J by 5 bases, leaving 6 bases between them. Germline CDR1 reads ENHRY; CDR2 reads SYGVKD. Here the CDR3 reads CAISEPRNEKLFF. The CDR3 nucleotides read TGTGCCATCAGTGAGCCGCGGAATGAAAAACTGTTTTTT.

The chain carries TRBV5-8 and TRBJ1-1; possibly TRBD1 for D (6 bases). The CDR3 totals 14 residues. V was cut by 3 bases and J by 2 bases, with 11 bases left in between. CDR1 SGHTS and CDR2 YDEGEE come from the germline V gene. The CDR3 loop is CASSYRDTNTEAFF. The DNA of the CDR3 is TGTGCCAGCAGCTACCGGGACACCAACACTGAAGCTTTCTTT.

The V and J genes are TRBV18 and TRBJ2-1; D is unclear. Germline lookup yields CDR1 KGHSH and CDR2 LQKENI. The CDR3 is 15 residues long. Trimming pared 2 bases from V and 6 bases from J, leaving 14 bases between. CDR3: CASSPMAAGSNEQFF. DNA for the CDR3: TGTGCCAGCTCACCAATGGCGGCCGGGTCCAATGAGCAGTTCTTC.

The CDR3 region is CASTSTRHNEQFF. The CDR3 DNA follows: TGTGCCAGCACCTCCACCCGCCACAATGAGCAGTTCTTC. This sequence joins TRBV5-6 and TRBJ2-1; D not certain. V lost 6 bases to trimming and J lost 5 bases, with 12 bases between them. The CDR3 totals 13 residues. The germline gives CDR1 SGHDT, CDR2 YYEEEE.

V is TRBV7-2 and J is TRBJ2-7, with unresolved D. Trimming took off 0 bases at V and 4 bases at J, with 7 bases between the two ends. This CDR3 has 13 amino acids. The germline gives CDR1 SGHTA, CDR2 FQGNSA. DNA for the CDR3: TGTGCCAGCAGCTTAGCCCCATGGTACGAGCAGTACGTC. The encoded protein is CASSLAPWYEQYV.

V usage is TRBV5-8 and J usage is TRBJ2-7; TRBD2 agrees at 13 bases. The CDR3 is 16 residues long. Germline V lookup: CDR1 SGHTS, CDR2 YDEGEE. V was clipped by 4 bases and J by 6 bases; unmatched bases: 10. CDR3 amino acids: CASSKGLAGPGGEQYF. The CDR3 region has the DNA TGTGCCAGCAGCAAGGGACTAGCGGGGCCGGGGGGCGAGCAGTACTTC.

The chain carries TRBV5-6 and TRBJ1-2; no clear D gene. V was cut by 0 bases and J by 6 bases, with 9 bases left in between. The germline CDR1 and CDR2 sequences are SGHDT and YYEEEE. CDR3 length equals 13 residues. CDR3: CASSLGEGDGYTF. The CDR3 coding sequence is TGTGCCAGCAGCTTGGGAGAGGGTGATGGCTACACCTTC.

The chain has TRBV5-1 and TRBJ2-5; no definite D call. Trimming took off 0 bases at V and 0 bases at J, with 12 bases between the two ends. The CDR3 contains 16 residues. The V gene's germline CDR1 is SGHRS and CDR2 YFSETQ. The CDR3, as DNA: TGCGCCAGCAGCTTGGGACCTCGGCCGAACCAAGAGACCCAGTACTTC. It yields the protein CASSLGPRPNQETQYF.

The gene calls are TRBV7-8 and TRBJ1-5, with D tentatively TRBD1 (5 bases). Germline V gene sequence: CDR1 SGHVS, CDR2 FQNEAQ. The CDR3 contains 14 residues. The ends were cut back, 5 bases at V and 7 bases at J, with 15 bases in the middle. CDR3 region: CASSHLGERQPQHF. In nucleotides, the CDR3 is TGTGCCAGCAGCCACTTGGGGGAAAGGCAGCCCCAGCATTTT.

V and J are TRBV5-1 and TRBJ1-1; tentative D call: TRBD1 (5 bases). CDR3 length equals 13 residues. V dropped 0 bases and J dropped 8 bases, with 11 bases sitting between them. The germline gives CDR1 SGHRS, CDR2 YFSETQ. The CDR3 protein is CASSLGQGGEAFF. Written as DNA, the CDR3 is TGCGCCAGCAGCTTGGGGCAGGGCGGAGAAGCTTTCTTT.

The chain links TRBV29-1 to TRBJ2-2; D call uncertain. The CDR3 spans 13 residues. Germline CDR1 and CDR2: SQVTM and ANQGSEA. Trimming took 3 bases from V and 4 from J, leaving 9 bases between them. In DNA, the CDR3 is TGCAGCGTTGAGCAGACGGTCACCGGGGAGCTGTTTTTT. Encoded protein: CSVEQTVTGELFF.

V is TRBV10-1 and J is TRBJ2-3; TRBD2 agrees at 9 bases. After removal of 7 bases from V and 0 bases from J, the junction contained 5 bases not matched to a gene. Per germline, CDR1 WNHNN and CDR2 SYGVQD (reference sequence). This CDR3 has 15 residues. CDR3 region: CASTGLALSTDTQYF. DNA of the CDR3: TGCGCCAGCACGGGACTAGCCCTGAGCACAGATACGCAGTATTTT.

The V call is TRBV5-4, the J call TRBJ2-3; 9 positions agree with TRBD2. The CDR3 loop spans 14 amino acids. V lost 0 bases and J lost 6; bases outside the gene matches: 2. Germline values: CDR1 SGHNT, CDR2 YYREEE (reference sequence). This CDR3 reads CASSLVAGEDTQYF. The CDR3 DNA sequence: TGTGCCAGCAGCTTGGTAGCGGGGGAGGATACGCAGTATTTT.

Notes on this clone: Other DNA sequences of this sample code for an identical CDR3. The V and J genes are TRBV14 and TRBJ1-1; D may be TRBD1 (5 bases). From germline, CDR1 is SGHDN and CDR2 FVKESK. V lost 4 bases and J lost 5, with 14 bases in between. The CDR3 contains 14 residues. The CDR3 loop is CASSPRWGGTEAFF. The CDR3 DNA reads as TGTGCCAGCAGCCCACGATGGGGGGGGACTGAAGCTTTCTTT. Using reference TRBV14 and TRBJ1-1 for the parts outside the CDR3, the full variable domain is EAGVTQFPSHSVIEKGQTVTLRCDPISGHDNLYWYRRVMGKEIKFLLHFVKESKQDESGMPNNRFLAERTGGTYSTLKVQPAELEDSGVYFCASSPRWGGTEAFFGQGTRLTVV.

V and J are TRBV11-2 and TRBJ1-1, with D unclear. This CDR3 contains 14 residues. V shed 5 bases and J shed 0 bases, with 10 bases lying between them. Per germline, CDR1 SGHAT and CDR2 FQNNGV. CDR3 sequence (DNA): TGTGCCAGCAGCCGCCTTCGGATGAACACTGAAGCTTTCTTT. Its protein product is CASSRLRMNTEAFF.

Turning to this clone: One junction end disagrees with the germline gene, perhaps due to a read error. V is TRBV6-5 and J is TRBJ2-2; the match to TRBD1 covers 10 bases. Germline CDR1 and CDR2: MNHEY and SVGAGI. The CDR3 length is 15 residues. The CDR3 DNA follows: TGTGCCAGCAGCCTCCGGGACAGGGGCACCGGGAAGCTGTTTTTT. Translation: CASSLRDRGTGKLFF.

This sequence joins TRBV19 and TRBJ1-5, with D perhaps TRBD1 (5 bases). The CDR3 is 15 amino acids. Germline V gives CDR1 LNHDA, CDR2 SQIVND (reference sequence). The V and J ends lost 3 bases and 5 bases respectively, with 14 bases between them. The DNA of the CDR3 is TGTGCCAGTAGTATCGGGACGACAGTGCATCAGCCCCAGCATTTT. Translating it yields CASSIGTTVHQPQHF.

A single count supports this clone. V gene TRBV6-5 combines with J gene TRBJ1-1, with TRBD1 as a possible D gene (5 bases). This CDR3 has 14 amino acids. With 3 bases removed from V and 11 bases from J, the gap between germline ends came to 19 bases. Germline CDR1 MNHEY, CDR2 SVGAGI. CDR3 sequence (DNA): TGTGCCAGCAGTTATCGGGGGACGCGGGCGATGGCTTTCTTT. This codes for CASSYRGTRAMAFF.

This clone was picked up a small number of times. V gene TRBV18 combines with J gene TRBJ1-2; D ambiguous. The CDR3 sequence is 14 residues long. Deletions cut 4 bases from V and 3 bases from J, with 12 bases between. The germline gives CDR1 KGHSH, CDR2 LQKENI. The CDR3 region is CASSRMERDYGYTF. The CDR3 DNA is TGTGCCAGCTCACGGATGGAGAGAGACTATGGCTACACCTTC.

The table lists this clone with a count of one. The chain couples TRBV7-6 to TRBJ2-2, with D perhaps TRBD1 or TRBD2 (5 bases each). Germline values: CDR1 SGHVS, CDR2 FNYEAQ. This CDR3 spans 15 amino acids. V was trimmed by 5 bases and J by 3 bases, leaving 13 bases between them. The CDR3 sequence is CASSPGLGHTGELFF. The CDR3 coding sequence is TGTGCCAGCAGCCCCGGACTGGGGCACACCGGGGAGCTGTTTTTT. The full variable domain, completed using reference TRBV7-6 and TRBJ2-2, is GAGVSQSPRYKVTKRGQDVALRCDPISGHVSLYWYRQALGQGPEFLTYFNYEAQQDKSGLPNDRFSAERPEGSISTLTIQRTEQRDSAMYRCASSPGLGHTGELFFGEGSRLTVL.

The genes are TRBV18 and TRBJ2-7; perhaps TRBD2 as D (6 bases). Trimming pared 2 bases from V and 0 bases from J, leaving 8 bases between. Per the germline V gene, CDR1 is KGHSH and CDR2 is LQKENI. This CDR3 comprises 14 residues. Here the CDR3 reads CASSPAGSSYEQYV. For the CDR3, the DNA is TGTGCCAGCTCACCAGCGGGGAGCTCCTACGAGCAGTACGTC.

The CDR3 loop is CASSRGGQGALSVEGYTF. In DNA, the CDR3 is TGTGCCAGCAGCAGGGGGGGACAGGGGGCGCTCAGTGTTGAAGGCTACACCTTC. This chain joins TRBV5-4 and TRBJ1-2, with 12 bases fitting TRBD1. Germline lookup yields CDR1 SGHNT and CDR2 YYREEE (reference sequence). The CDR3 spans 18 residues. The V segment lost 4 bases and the J segment 8 bases; nucleotides outside the gene matches: 18. Variable domain in full (rest from reference TRBV5-4 and TRBJ1-2): ETGVTQSPTHLIKTRGQQVTLRCSSQSGHNTVSWYQQALGQGPQFIFQYYREEENGRGNFPPRFSGLQFPNYSSELNVNALELDDSALYLCASSRGGQGALSVEGYTFGSGTRLTVV.

The CDR3 sequence: CASSPAAGGPGEQYF. In nucleotides, the CDR3 is TGCGCCAGCAGCCCGGCGGCGGGAGGGCCAGGGGAGCAGTACTTC. The genes are TRBV5-1 and TRBJ2-5, with 9 positions matching TRBD2. This CDR3 spans 15 amino acids. The V gene end was trimmed by 4 bases and the J gene end by 11 bases; junction bases not matched to a gene: 15. In germline, CDR1 is SGHRS, CDR2 YFSETQ. The complete variable domain, with remaining parts taken from reference TRBV5-1 and TRBJ2-5, reads KAGVTQTPRYLIKTRGQQVTLSCSPISGHRSVSWYQQTPGQGLQFLFEYFSETQRNKGNFPGRFSGRQFSNSRSEMNVSTLELGDSALYLCASSPAAGGPGEQYFGPGTRLLVL.

This chain joins TRBV6-5 and TRBJ1-1; D remains unclear. CDR1 MNHEY and CDR2 SVGAGI come from the germline V gene. The CDR3 consists of 13 residues. V gave up 2 bases and J gave up 0 bases, with 4 bases separating them. CDR3 DNA sequence: TGTGCCAGCAGTTACCTATTGAACACTGAAGCTTTCTTT. Its translation: CASSYLLNTEAFF.

The chain uses TRBV9 and TRBJ1-2; 10 positions match TRBD1. Germline V gene data show CDR1 as SGDLS and CDR2 as YYNGEE. Unmatched junction bases numbered 12, after V lost 5 bases and J lost 8 bases. The CDR3 extends over 15 amino acids. The CDR3 region is CASRYRDRGYGGYTF. For the CDR3, the DNA is TGTGCCAGCAGATACCGGGACAGGGGTTACGGAGGCTACACCTTC.

The V gene is TRBV27, the J gene TRBJ1-6, with D tentatively TRBD1 (6 bases). The CDR3 loop spans 14 amino acids. Trimming removed 4 bases at V and 10 bases at J, with 14 bases between. Per the germline V gene, CDR1 is MNHEY and CDR2 is SMNVEV (reference sequence). CDR3 DNA: TGTGCCAGCAGTTCGATTCAACAGGGATCACCCCTCCACTTT. Encoded protein: CASSSIQQGSPLHF.